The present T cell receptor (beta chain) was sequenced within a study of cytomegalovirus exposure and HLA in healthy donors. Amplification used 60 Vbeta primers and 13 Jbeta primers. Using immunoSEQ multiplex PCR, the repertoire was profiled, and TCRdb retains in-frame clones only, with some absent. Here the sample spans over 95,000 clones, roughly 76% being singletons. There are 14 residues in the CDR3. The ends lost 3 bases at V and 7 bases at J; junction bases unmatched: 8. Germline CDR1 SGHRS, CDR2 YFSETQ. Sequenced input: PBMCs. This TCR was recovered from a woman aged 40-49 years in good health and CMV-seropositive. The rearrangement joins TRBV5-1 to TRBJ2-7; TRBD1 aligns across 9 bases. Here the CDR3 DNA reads TGCGCCAGCAGCTCCGGGACAGGGCCCCTAGAGCAGTACTTC. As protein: CASSSGTGPLEQYF.